This T cell receptor (beta chain) was observed in a study of shared clonotypes between healthy human individuals. Concerning this clone itself: Its specificity is unknown.

Sequencing was at deep level. TCRdb's copy holds only in-frame clones and misses some; the assay was immunoSEQ multiplex PCR. The sample holds 2 million or so clones, roughly 96% seen once. General study findings and limits: In general, naive subsets displayed greater estimated richness than memory subsets did. Sequencing depth was expected to affect clonotype sharing among donors.

V trimming: 2 bases; J trimming: 2 bases; junction bases outside the gene matches: 3. Germline V gives CDR1 SGHRS, CDR2 YFSETQ. This CDR3 region has 15 residues. The chain combines TRBV5-1 with TRBJ1-2; 10 positions match TRBD1. The sequence was collected from a man aged 18-30 years in good health. Sample: naive CD4+ T cells sorted from blood. As to subset: CD45RA+ positively selected. This CDR3 is CASSLTGQGNYGYTF. CDR3 bases: TGCGCCAGCAGCTTAACGGGACAGGGGAACTATGGCTACACCTTC.